This T cell receptor (beta chain) was profiled in a study of T cell responses to AZD1222 COVID-19 vaccine. Study outcomes and limitations: The donor group comprised mostly white British people and more females; the analysis possibly underestimated clonal diversity. At baseline, seropositivity was found in only 6 or 7 AZD1222 recipients. Regions left unmutated in variants are reportedly the target of nearly half of spike-specific TCRs. Repertoire samples came only from after the peak T cell response.

The V end was cut by 6 bases, the J end by 4 bases, with 21 bases between. CDR1 SQVTM and CDR2 ANQGSEA come from the germline V gene. The CDR3 runs to 15 residues. The repertoire was sequenced with immunoSEQ multiplex PCR; TCRdb's copy has only in-frame clones and lacks some. The sample yields 150,000 or so clones, about nine tenths seen once. In regard to this clone: Its antigen is currently unknown.

The source was peripheral blood, collected on day 0 of MenACWY control vaccination. V and J are TRBV29-1 and TRBJ1-1; the D gene is possibly TRBD1 (5 bases). The TCR was taken from an adult in good health. CDR3 DNA: TGCAGCGTGGAGAATACAGGTGGCTCGCGCACTGAAGCTTTCTTT. This sequence encodes CSVENTGGSRTEAFF.